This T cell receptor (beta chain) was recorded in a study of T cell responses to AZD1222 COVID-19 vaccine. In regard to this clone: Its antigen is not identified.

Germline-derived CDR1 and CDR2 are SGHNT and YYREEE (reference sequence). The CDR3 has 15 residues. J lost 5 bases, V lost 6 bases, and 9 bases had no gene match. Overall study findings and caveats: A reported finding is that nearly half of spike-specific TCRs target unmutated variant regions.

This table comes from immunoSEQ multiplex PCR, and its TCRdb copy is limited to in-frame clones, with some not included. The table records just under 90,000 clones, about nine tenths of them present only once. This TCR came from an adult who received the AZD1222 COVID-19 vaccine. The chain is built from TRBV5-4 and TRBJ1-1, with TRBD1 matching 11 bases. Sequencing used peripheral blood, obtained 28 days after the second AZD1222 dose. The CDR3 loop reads CASTWGQGVFTEAFF. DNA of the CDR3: TGTGCCAGCACGTGGGGACAGGGGGTATTTACTGAAGCTTTCTTT.